This TCR beta chain was sequenced in a study of T-cell memory formation after mild COVID-19. TCRdb fed the 5' RACE reads into MiXCR, producing one record per CDR3 protein. The table includes roughly 300,000 distinct CDR3 sequences, around 13% detected once. V shed 0 bases and J 0 bases; nucleotides not matched to a gene: 6. The CDR3 length is 16 residues. Per germline, CDR1 DFQATT and CDR2 SNEGSKA (reference sequence). The gene calls are TRBV20-1 and TRBJ2-3; TRBD1 matches at 7 bases. This TCR derives from a man between 18 and 35 years old who had mild COVID-19 (a few samples of this study predate the infection). Cell type and time point are not known. Sequenced input: PBMCs or a T cell subset sorted from them (not recorded which). The CDR3 bases are TGCAGTGCTAGAGATATAGTCAGGGGGAGCACAGATACGCAGTATTTT. It is translated as CSARDIVRGSTDTQYF.